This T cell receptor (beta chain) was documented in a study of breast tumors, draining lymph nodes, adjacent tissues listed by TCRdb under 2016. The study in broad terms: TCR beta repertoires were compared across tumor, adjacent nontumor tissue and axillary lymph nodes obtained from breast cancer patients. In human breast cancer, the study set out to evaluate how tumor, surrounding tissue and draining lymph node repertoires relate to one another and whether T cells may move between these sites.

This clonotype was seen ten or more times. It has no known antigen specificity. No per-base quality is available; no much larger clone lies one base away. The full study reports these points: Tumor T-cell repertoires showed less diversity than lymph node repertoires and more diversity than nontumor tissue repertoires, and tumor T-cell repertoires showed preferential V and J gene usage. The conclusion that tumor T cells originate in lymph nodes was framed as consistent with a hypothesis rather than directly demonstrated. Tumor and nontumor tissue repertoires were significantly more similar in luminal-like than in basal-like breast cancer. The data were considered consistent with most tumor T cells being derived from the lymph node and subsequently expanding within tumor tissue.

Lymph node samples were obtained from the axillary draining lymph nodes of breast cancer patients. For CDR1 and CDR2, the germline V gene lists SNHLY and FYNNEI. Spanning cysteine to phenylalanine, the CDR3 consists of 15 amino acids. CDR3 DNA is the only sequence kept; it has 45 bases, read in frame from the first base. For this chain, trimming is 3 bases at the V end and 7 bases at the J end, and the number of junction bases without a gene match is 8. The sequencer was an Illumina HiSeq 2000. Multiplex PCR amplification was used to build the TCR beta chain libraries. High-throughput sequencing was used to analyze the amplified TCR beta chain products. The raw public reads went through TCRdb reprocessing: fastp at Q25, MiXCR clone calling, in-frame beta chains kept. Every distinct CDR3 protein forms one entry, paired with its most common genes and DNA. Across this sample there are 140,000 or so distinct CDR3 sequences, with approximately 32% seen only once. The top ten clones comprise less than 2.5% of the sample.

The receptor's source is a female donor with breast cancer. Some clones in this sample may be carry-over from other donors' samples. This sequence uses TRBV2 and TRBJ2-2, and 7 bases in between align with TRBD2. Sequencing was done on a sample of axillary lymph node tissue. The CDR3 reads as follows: CASSDPGGRFGELFF. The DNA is TGTGCCAGCAGTGATCCCGGGGGGAGGTTCGGGGAGCTGTTTTTT.